Each of the 19 T cell receptor beta chains below was sequenced from the same sample in a study of blood T cell repertoires in COVID-19. TCRdb's copy holds only in-frame clones and misses some; the assay was immunoSEQ multiplex PCR. In the table there are 150,000 or so clones, about four fifths of which are singletons. Sequencing was carried out using peripheral blood. Receptors originate from a young man with active or convalescent COVID-19.

The gene calls are TRBV27 and TRBJ2-1, with 8 positions matching TRBD2. This CDR3 is 19 amino acids long. Germline V gene lookup returns CDR1 MNHEY and CDR2 SMNVEV (reference sequence). V lost 6 bases to trimming and J lost 1 base; unmatched junction nucleotides: 17. The CDR3 protein is CASSFASTSVTISYNEQFF. The CDR3 DNA reads TGTGCCAGCAGCTTTGCCTCGACTAGCGTAACTATTTCCTACAATGAGCAGTTCTTC.

This rearrangement joins TRBV7-2 to TRBJ2-7; 11 nucleotides line up with TRBD1. The ends lost 5 bases at V and 7 bases at J; junction bases unmatched: 7. The CDR3 is made up of 14 amino acids. Germline values: CDR1 SGHTA, CDR2 FQGNSA. CDR3 sequence: CASSKDRGLGEQYF. DNA for the CDR3: TGTGCCAGCAGCAAGGACAGGGGGCTTGGAGAGCAGTACTTC.

The rearrangement joins TRBV6-2 or TRBV6-3 to TRBJ2-1, with D uncertain. The CDR3 extends over 11 amino acids. V lost 4 bases and J 11 bases, leaving 9 bases between the germline ends. Per the germline V gene, CDR1 is MNHEY and CDR2 is SVGEGT. The CDR3 here is CASSLQLKQFF. The CDR3 region has the DNA TGTGCCAGCAGTTTGCAACTAAAGCAGTTCTTC.

The chain is built from TRBV5-4 and TRBJ1-4, with a weak D call TRBD1 (6 bases). In germline, CDR1 is SGHNT, CDR2 YYREEE (reference sequence). This CDR3 region has 14 residues. V lost 4 bases, J lost 5 bases, and 12 bases lay in between. The CDR3 DNA reads TGTGCCAGCAGCATCCGGGACACCAATGAAAAACTGTTTTTT. It encodes CASSIRDTNEKLFF.

The chain links TRBV15 to TRBJ1-1; D possibly corresponds to TRBD1 (5 bases). Germline V CDR1 and CDR2: LNHNV, YYDKDF (reference sequence). V was cut by 5 bases and J by 4 bases, with 14 bases left in between. CDR3 size: 14 residues. CDR3 sequence (DNA): TGTGCCACCAGCGGGGGACTCTGGAGCACTGAAGCTTTCTTT. This codes for CATSGGLWSTEAFF.

This rearrangement joins TRBV29-1 to TRBJ1-3; D is possibly TRBD1 (5 bases). The CDR3 loop spans 14 amino acids. Per the germline V gene, CDR1 is SQVTM and CDR2 is ANQGSEA. Trimming shortened V by 7 bases and J by 0 bases, and 13 bases separated the two germline ends. The CDR3 DNA follows: TGCAGCGCCCGGGACTCGAGCTCTGGAAACACCATATATTTT. Amino acid sequence: CSARDSSSGNTIYF.

V and J are TRBV27 and TRBJ2-2; D may be TRBD1 (7 bases). The CDR3 contains 16 residues. Trimming pared 9 bases from V and 4 bases from J, leaving 21 bases between. Germline values: CDR1 MNHEY, CDR2 SMNVEV (reference sequence). The CDR3: CARRYSRDRLTGELFF. The CDR3 DNA reads TGTGCCAGGCGTTATTCGCGGGACAGACTCACCGGGGAGCTGTTTTTT.

The chain joins TRBV2 to TRBJ1-6; 9 bases agree with TRBD1. The CDR3 consists of 16 residues. V shed 6 bases, J shed 6 bases, and the junction held 9 bases outside the gene matches. CDR1 is SNHLY and CDR2 is FYNNEI in the germline V gene. In DNA, the CDR3 is TGTGCCAGCAGAGTACAGGGGGCGGGTGTTAATTCACCCCTCCACTTT. It translates to CASRVQGAGVNSPLHF.

Only a few counts were recorded for this clone. The CDR3 coding sequence is TGTGCCAGCTCAGGTTCCGGGACAGGGGGTCAGCCCCAGCATTTT. Translated: CASSGSGTGGQPQHF. The V and J genes are TRBV18 and TRBJ1-5; 11 nucleotides agree with TRBD1. This CDR3 spans 15 amino acids. In germline, CDR1 is KGHSH, CDR2 LQKENI. The V gene end was trimmed by 5 bases and the J gene end by 6 bases; junction bases not matched to a gene: 6. The variable domain in full, completed from reference TRBV18 and TRBJ1-5, reads NAGVMQNPRHLVRRRGQEARLRCSPMKGHSHVYWYRQLPEEGLKFMVYLQKENIIDESGMPKERFSAEFPKEGPSILRIQQVVRGDSAAYFCASSGSGTGGQPQHFGDGTRLSIL.

The rearrangement links TRBV7-2 to TRBJ2-5; a weak D match, TRBD2 (5 bases). The V and J ends lost 1 base and 2 bases respectively, with 14 bases between them. CDR1 and CDR2 from the germline V gene are SGHTA and FQGNSA. This CDR3 region has 16 residues. The CDR3 sequence is CASSLEGRVTQETQYF. CDR3 coding DNA: TGTGCCAGCAGCTTAGAAGGGCGGGTGACTCAAGAGACCCAGTACTTC.

On this clone: The same CDR3 is also encoded by other DNA sequences in this sample. This chain uses TRBV3-1 (or the pseudogene TRBV3-2) with TRBJ1-3, with D possibly TRBD1 on 5 matching bases. CDR1 and CDR2 from the germline V gene are LGHDT and YNNKEL (reference sequence). The CDR3 is 15 residues long. The germline V and J ends were trimmed by 2 bases and 1 base, with 9 bases remaining between them. This CDR3 reads CASSQQGSSGNTIYF. The CDR3 nucleotides are TGTGCCAGCAGCCAACAGGGATCTTCTGGAAACACCATATATTTT.

This chain connects TRBV2 to TRBJ2-5, with 8 positions matching TRBD1. The CDR3 has 14 amino acids. Germline lookup yields CDR1 SNHLY and CDR2 FYNNEI. Trimming removed 10 bases from V and 4 bases from J; junction bases left unmatched: 11. CDR3 DNA: TGTGCCACCAGACGGGCTACAGGGGGAGAGACCCAGTACTTC. Protein sequence: CATRRATGGETQYF.

This chain connects TRBV28 to TRBJ2-5; 7 nucleotides match TRBD1. Trimming took 7 bases from V and 3 from J; bases not matched to a gene: 2. Germline loops: CDR1 MDHEN, CDR2 SYDVKM. The CDR3 is 12 amino acids. The CDR3 sequence is CASNRGEETQYF. CDR3 nucleotides: TGTGCCAGCAACAGGGGTGAAGAGACCCAGTACTTC.

This sequence joins TRBV11-3 and TRBJ2-1; 14 nucleotides agree with TRBD2. Looked up from germline, CDR1 is SGHNT and CDR2 is YENEEA. CDR3 length: 16 residues. Germline trimming cut 5 bases from V and 4 bases from J; bases unmatched to any gene: 4. As DNA, the CDR3 is TGTGCCAGCAGCAGACTAGCGGGAGGGGGTTACAATGAGCAGTTCTTC. This gives the protein CASSRLAGGGYNEQFF.

This chain joins TRBV10-3 and TRBJ2-3, with 7 bases lining up with TRBD2. V gave up 4 bases and J gave up 0 bases; unmatched junction bases: 13. This CDR3 comprises 18 residues. Germline-derived CDR1 and CDR2 are ENHRY and SYGVKD. This chain's CDR3 is CAISANREDLKSTDTQYF. CDR3 sequence (DNA): TGTGCCATCAGTGCCAACCGGGAGGATTTGAAGAGCACAGATACGCAGTATTTT.

This chain connects TRBV3-1 (or the pseudogene TRBV3-2) to TRBJ2-1; 14 bases line up with TRBD2. In germline, CDR1 is LGHDT, CDR2 YNNKEL (reference sequence). The CDR3 is made up of 17 amino acids. Germline trimming cut 5 bases from V and 4 bases from J; bases unmatched to any gene: 7. The CDR3 loop reads CASSARLAGGAYNEQFF. CDR3 nucleotide sequence: TGTGCCAGCAGCGCGAGACTAGCGGGGGGGGCTTACAATGAGCAGTTCTTC.

The J gene is TRBJ2-3, the V gene TRBV24-1, with 7 positions matching TRBD2. V was clipped by 3 bases and J by 7 bases; unmatched bases: 9. Germline values: CDR1 KGHDR, CDR2 SFDVKD. The CDR3 totals 15 residues. The CDR3 region is CATSDPGGAGNTQYF. The CDR3 DNA reads as TGTGCCACCAGTGATCCGGGGGGTGCGGGAAATACGCAGTATTTT.

This chain joins TRBV18 and TRBJ1-2, with 7 nucleotides matching TRBD1. V dropped 3 bases and J dropped 2; count of bases not matched to a gene: 6. The V gene's germline CDR1 is KGHSH and CDR2 LQKENI. The CDR3 length is 15 residues. Written as DNA, the CDR3 is TGTGCCAGCTCACCGATCGAGGGACAGAACTATGGCTACACCTTC. Translation gives CASSPIEGQNYGYTF.

The chain uses TRBV14 and TRBJ1-2; D gene ambiguous. Trimming removed 2 bases from V and 8 bases from J, with 9 bases in between. CDR1 is SGHDN and CDR2 is FVKESK in the germline V gene. The CDR3 loop spans 12 amino acids. As DNA, the CDR3 is TGTGCCAGCAGCCAATCGCGAGTCGGCTACACCTTC. Its translation is CASSQSRVGYTF.